This is a list of T cell receptor beta chains from one sample in a study of persistence of HIV-infected CD4 T cells. For these TCRs, the target antigens are not known. The assay was immunoSEQ multiplex PCR, and TCRdb's table has in-frame clones only and misses some. The sample consists of about 36,000 clones, 70% to 90% of them appearing once. The sequences come from cultured CD4+ T cells from PBMCs, collected from a patient who received antiretroviral therapy. The receptor source for this set is an adult with HIV. The donor label of this sample is uncertain. CDR3s include the opening cysteine and the closing phenylalanine or tryptophan. D genes are given only for firm matches. Size is stated for part of the rows, as once, few or many counts, or as a class when the clone is expanded.

j_gene | v_gene | d_gene | abundance | CDR3nt | CDR3aa
TRBJ1-6 | TRBV7-8 | . | . | TGTGCCAGCAGCGCCAGGGCTAGAGGTCAAAATTCACCCCTCCACTTT | CASSARARGQNSPLHF
TRBJ2-3 | TRBV5-1 | . | few | TGCGCCAGCAGCAGAGCTTCCGGGACCCCCACAGATACGCAGTATTTT | CASSRASGTPTDTQYF
TRBJ1-2 | TRBV7-9 | . | . | TGTGCCAGCAGCCCCCAGGGTTTTAACTATGGCTACACCTTC | CASSPQGFNYGYTF
TRBJ1-2 | TRBV30 | TRBD1 | . | TGTGCCTGGAGTCCGACCCATGGGACAGGGTCCTATGGCTACACCTTC | CAWSPTHGTGSYGYTF
TRBJ1-4 | TRBV19 | . | . | TGTGCCAGTAGTTTCGGGTCTCCTAATGAAAAACTGTTTTTT | CASSFGSPNEKLFF
TRBJ2-2 | TRBV5-1 | . | . | TGCGCCAGCTCCCCCGGGGCTCCGACCACCGGGGAGCTGTTTTTT | CASSPGAPTTGELFF
TRBJ1-1 | TRBV28 | . | . | TGTGCCAGCAGTAAAGGGCGAGGAGCTTTCTTT | CASSKGRGAFF
TRBJ1-1 | TRBV5-1 | . | . | TGCGCCAGCAGCTTCGGGGTCTCGCGGGACACTGAAGCTTTCTTT | CASSFGVSRDTEAFF
TRBJ2-3 | TRBV1 | . | . | TGCACCAGCAGGGACGGACTAGCGGGGGACCCTAGCACAGATACGCAGTATTTT | CTSRDGLAGDPSTDTQYF
TRBJ2-7 | TRBV14 | . | . | TGTGCCAGCAGCCGCCGGGACGGTACCTACGAGCAGTACTTC | CASSRRDGTYEQYF
TRBJ1-1 | TRBV6-6 | TRBD1 | . | TGTGCCAGCAGTCGGGACAGGGTAGGCCCTGAAGCTTTCTTT | CASSRDRVGPEAFF
TRBJ1-6 | TRBV9 | . | . | TGTGCCAGCAGCGCGGAACAGGGCCATAATTCACCCCTCCACTTT | CASSAEQGHNSPLHF
TRBJ2-1 | TRBV15 | TRBD1 | . | TGTGCCACCAGCAGACGGGACAGGGAGAACAATGAGCAGTTCTTC | CATSRRDRENNEQFF
TRBJ1-6 | TRBV12-3/TRBV12-4 | . | . | TGTGCCAGCAGTTTGACCCATTCACCCCTCCACTTT | CASSLTHSPLHF
TRBJ1-6 | TRBV5-1 | . | few | TGCGCCAGCAGCCTCAGGGTGAGCTCCTATAATTCACCCCTCCACTTT | CASSLRVSSYNSPLHF
TRBJ2-6 | TRBV7-7 | . | . | TGTGCCAGCAGCTTAGGGGTCTCTGGGGCCAACGTCCTGACTTTC | CASSLGVSGANVLTF
TRBJ2-2 | TRBV18 | TRBD2 | . | TGTGCCAGCTCACCAGAACCGGGACTAGTAACCGGGGAGCTGTTTTTT | CASSPEPGLVTGELFF
TRBJ1-4 | TRBV7-9 | TRBD1 | . | TGTGCCAGCAGCTTAGGGACAGGGACTGAAAAACTGTTTTTT | CASSLGTGTEKLFF
TRBJ1-3 | TRBV5-1 | . | . | TGCGCCAGCAGGCTCAGGGAGAGCTCTGGAAACACCATATATTTT | CASRLRESSGNTIYF
TRBJ1-3 | TRBV18 | TRBD1 | . | TGTGCCAGCTCACCTGACAGGGTCGGAAACACCATATATTTT | CASSPDRVGNTIYF
TRBJ2-2 | TRBV3-1/TRBV3-2 | . | . | TGTGCCAGCAGCCAAAAGGGGGGCTGGACGGTCCTTAACACCGGGGAGCTGTTTTTT | CASSQKGGWTVLNTGELFF
TRBJ1-3 | TRBV5-1 | . | . | TGCGCCAGCAGCTTGGAGTCAGGGGCCGGGGTTGGAAACACCATATATTTT | CASSLESGAGVGNTIYF
TRBJ2-2 | TRBV18 | . | . | TGTGCCAGCTCACCGATAGTTGGCTCCACCGGGGAGCTGTTTTTT | CASSPIVGSTGELFF
TRBJ2-1 | TRBV6-4 | TRBD1 | once | TGTGCCAGCAGTGGGGAGGGACAGGGTTACAATGAGCAGTTCTTC | CASSGEGQGYNEQFF
TRBJ1-6 | TRBV7-6 | TRBD1 | . | TGTGCCAGCAGCTCCGGGACAGGGGCGGTTAATTCACCCCTCCACTTT | CASSSGTGAVNSPLHF
TRBJ2-6 | TRBV14 | . | . | TGTGCCAGCAGCCTGCGAGGCGGTTATTCACTCTCTGGGGCCAACGTCCTGACTTTC | CASSLRGGYSLSGANVLTF
TRBJ2-2 | TRBV7-2 | . | . | TGTGCCAGCAGCTTACAGGGTGCCTATAACACCGGGGAGCTGTTTTTT | CASSLQGAYNTGELFF
TRBJ2-2 | TRBV7-3 | . | . | TGTGCCAGCAGTCTATCACGAAACACCGGGGAGCTGTTTTTT | CASSLSRNTGELFF
TRBJ2-2 | TRBV5-1 | TRBD2 | . | TGCGCCAGCAGCTTTATCGGGGGGAGCACCGGGGAGCTGTTTTTT | CASSFIGGSTGELFF
TRBJ2-3 | TRBV6-5 | TRBD2 | . | TGTGCCAGCAGTTTTGGACTAGCGTTGAGGGGAGATACGCAGTATTTT | CASSFGLALRGDTQYF
TRBJ2-7 | TRBV7-2 | TRBD2 | few | TGTGCCAGCAGCTTGACTAGCGGGGCGGGGGAGCAGTACTTC | CASSLTSGAGEQYF
TRBJ2-3 | TRBV7-3 | TRBD1 | . | TGTGCCAGCAGACCTGACAGGGAGAGGGCAGATACGCAGTATTTT | CASRPDRERADTQYF
TRBJ2-7 | TRBV3-1/TRBV3-2 | . | . | TGTGCCAGCAGCCAAGAGCGCGGCGAGCAGTACTTC | CASSQERGEQYF
TRBJ1-4 | TRBV9 | . | once | TGTGCCAGCAGCCCCGGAGAGGGTTTTAATGAAAAACTGTTTTTT | CASSPGEGFNEKLFF
TRBJ1-1 | TRBV7-9 | TRBD1 | . | TGTGCCAGCAGCTTCGACAGGGGTGAAGCTTTCTTT | CASSFDRGEAFF
TRBJ1-3 | TRBV2 | . | . | TGTGCCAGCAGTCCTGGGACGAGAAACACCATATATTTT | CASSPGTRNTIYF
TRBJ1-5 | TRBV2 | TRBD1 | . | TGTGCCAGCGATACAGGGGCAGTCAATCAGCCCCAGCATTTT | CASDTGAVNQPQHF
TRBJ1-4 | TRBV21-1 | . | few | TGTGCCAGCAGCCAAATACAAGAAAAACTGTTTTTT | CASSQIQEKLFF
TRBJ1-2 | TRBV27 | TRBD1 | . | TGTGCCAGCAGTCTCCCAGGGGGCATTGGCTACACCTTC | CASSLPGGIGYTF
TRBJ2-3 | TRBV14 | TRBD2 | . | TGTGCCAGCAGCCAAGACAGGGGGACTAGCGGGGGGAGCACAGATACGCAGTATTTT | CASSQDRGTSGGSTDTQYF